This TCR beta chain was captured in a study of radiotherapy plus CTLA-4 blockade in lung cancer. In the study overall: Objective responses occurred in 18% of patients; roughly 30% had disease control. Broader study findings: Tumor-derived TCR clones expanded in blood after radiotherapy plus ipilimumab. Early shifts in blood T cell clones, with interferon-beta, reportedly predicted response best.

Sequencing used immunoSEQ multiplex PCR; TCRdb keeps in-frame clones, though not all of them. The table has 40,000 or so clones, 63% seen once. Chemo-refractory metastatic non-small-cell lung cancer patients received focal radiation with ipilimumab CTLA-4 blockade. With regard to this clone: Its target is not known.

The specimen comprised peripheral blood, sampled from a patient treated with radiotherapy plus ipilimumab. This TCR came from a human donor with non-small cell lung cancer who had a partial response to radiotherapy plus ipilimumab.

The CDR3 spells CASSLAAGIRYEQYF. The CDR3 DNA reads as TGTGCCAGCAGCTTAGCGGCGGGAATCCGCTACGAGCAGTACTTC. The chain links TRBV7-8 to TRBJ2-7; a weak D match, TRBD2 (6 bases). Trimming stripped 0 bases from V and 3 bases from J, with 12 bases between. The germline V gene has CDR1 SGHVS and CDR2 FQNEAQ. The CDR3 is 15 amino acids.